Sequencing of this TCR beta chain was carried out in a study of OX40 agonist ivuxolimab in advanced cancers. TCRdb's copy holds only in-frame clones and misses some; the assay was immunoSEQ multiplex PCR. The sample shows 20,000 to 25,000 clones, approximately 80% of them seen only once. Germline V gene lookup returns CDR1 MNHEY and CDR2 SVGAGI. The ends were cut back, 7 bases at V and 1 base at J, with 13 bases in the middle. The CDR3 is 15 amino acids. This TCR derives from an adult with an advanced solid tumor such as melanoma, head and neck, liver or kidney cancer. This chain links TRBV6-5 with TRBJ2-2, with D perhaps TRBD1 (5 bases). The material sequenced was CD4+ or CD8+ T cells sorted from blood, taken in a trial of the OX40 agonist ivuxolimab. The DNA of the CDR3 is TGTGCCAGCAACTTATTAGACAGGAACACCGGGGAGCTGTTTTTT. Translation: CASNLLDRNTGELFF.